The 5 T cell receptor beta chains presented below share a single source sample, sequenced in a study of T-cell memory formation after mild COVID-19. TCRdb re-derived calls from the 5' RACE reads in MiXCR, one entry per CDR3 protein. Of 140,000 to 150,000 distinct CDR3 sequences listed, over 15% were seen once; the top ten hold approximately 2%. Sequencing was done on a sample of PBMCs or a T cell subset sorted from them (not recorded which). The receptors originated from an adult woman who had mild COVID-19 (a few samples of this study predate the infection). Cell type and time point are not known.

This clonotype showed up many times. V usage is TRBV7-2 and J usage is TRBJ2-1, with TRBD2 identical over 9 bases. Per the germline V gene, CDR1 is SGHTA and CDR2 is FQGNSA. The V gene end was trimmed by 1 base and the J gene end by 4 bases; junction bases not matched to a gene: 2. This CDR3 has 15 amino acids. CDR3 residues: CASSLGLAAYNEQFF. The CDR3 DNA reads TGTGCCAGCAGCTTAGGACTAGCGGCTTACAATGAGCAGTTCTTC.

The CDR3 reads CASSQGFQETQYF. The CDR3, as DNA: TGTGCCAGCAGCCAAGGGTTTCAAGAGACCCAGTACTTC. This chain links TRBV4-2 with TRBJ2-5; D not resolved. This CDR3 spans 13 amino acids. Germline assignment: CDR1 LGHNA and CDR2 YNFKEQ. Trimming removed 1 base from V and 2 bases from J, with 5 bases in between.

The rearrangement joins TRBV20-1 to TRBJ1-5; TRBD1 agrees at 11 bases. Germline V CDR1 and CDR2: DFQATT, SNEGSKA (reference sequence). V was pared by 6 bases and J by 0 bases, with 7 bases of the junction left unmatched. The length of the CDR3 is 16 residues. This CDR3 is CSAPGTGGPSNQPQHF. The CDR3 nucleotides are TGCAGTGCCCCCGGGACAGGGGGTCCTAGCAATCAGCCCCAGCATTTT.

The rearrangement uses TRBV24-1 and TRBJ1-2; the D is unclear. Germline CDR1 is KGHDR and CDR2 is SFDVKD. This CDR3 is built from 12 residues. Trimming removed 6 bases at V and 4 bases at J, with 8 bases between. The CDR3: CATSRSAYGYTF. The CDR3 DNA is TGTGCCACCAGTCGGTCCGCCTATGGCTACACCTTC.

The table lists this clonotype with a few counts. V and J are TRBV28 and TRBJ2-6, with D possibly matching TRBD1 (5 bases). Germline CDR1 MDHEN, CDR2 SYDVKM. With 5 bases removed from V and 0 bases from J, the gap between germline ends came to 8 bases. The CDR3 length is 15 residues. The CDR3 nucleotides are TGTGCCAGCAGTCCTGACAGCTCTGGGGCCAACGTCCTGACTTTC. Translated, it gives CASSPDSSGANVLTF.